These T cell receptor beta chains were read from a single sample in a study of cytomegalovirus exposure and HLA in healthy donors. Generated by immunoSEQ multiplex PCR, the TCRdb table keeps only in-frame clones and is missing some. The sample lists a few hundred thousand clones; around 77% were seen once. The specimen sequenced was PBMCs. Receptor source: a woman in her twenties or thirties in good health and CMV-seronegative. Each CDR3 is given with its conserved first and last residue. Each record gives: D gene, J gene, clone size, V gene, CDR3 DNA, CDR3 protein. D genes are given only for firm matches. The listing skips clone size in some rows; elsewhere it reads once, few, many or a size class.

D gene: -; J gene: TRBJ1-2; clone size: -; V gene: TRBV6-1; CDR3 DNA: TGTGCCAGCAGTCCCACAGGGAGCAACTATGGCTACACCTTC; CDR3 protein: CASSPTGSNYGYTF
D gene: -; J gene: TRBJ2-1; clone size: once; V gene: TRBV2; CDR3 DNA: TGTGCCAGCCAGTCAGGGTCCTACAATGAGCAGTTCTTC; CDR3 protein: CASQSGSYNEQFF
D gene: -; J gene: TRBJ2-7; clone size: -; V gene: TRBV6-1; CDR3 DNA: TGTGCCAGCAGTTTTGGACTACCCTACGAGCAGTACTTC; CDR3 protein: CASSFGLPYEQYF
D gene: TRBD2; J gene: TRBJ2-1; clone size: once; V gene: TRBV5-4; CDR3 DNA: TGTGCCAGCAGCCCAGGACTAGCGGGAGTACGGTACAATGAGCAGTTCTTC; CDR3 protein: CASSPGLAGVRYNEQFF
D gene: -; J gene: TRBJ1-4; clone size: -; V gene: TRBV18; CDR3 DNA: TGTGCCAGCTCTTACCAGTGGGGGCGCAACGAAAAACTGTTTTTT; CDR3 protein: CASSYQWGRNEKLFF
D gene: TRBD2; J gene: TRBJ2-2; clone size: few; V gene: TRBV5-1; CDR3 DNA: TGCGCCAGCAGCTCCTTTATGGCGGGGGAAGTCGCGAACACCGGGGAGCTGTTTTTT; CDR3 protein: CASSSFMAGEVANTGELFF
D gene: -; J gene: TRBJ2-2; clone size: few; V gene: TRBV13; CDR3 DNA: TGTGCCAGCAGCTTAGATAGGGGTGCCACCGGGGAGCTGTTTTTT; CDR3 protein: CASSLDRGATGELFF
D gene: TRBD2; J gene: TRBJ2-5; clone size: -; V gene: TRBV15; CDR3 DNA: TGTGCCACCAGCAGAGATGGGGGGGTAGCGGGGGAAGAGACCCAGTACTTC; CDR3 protein: CATSRDGGVAGEETQYF
D gene: TRBD2; J gene: TRBJ2-7; clone size: -; V gene: TRBV14; CDR3 DNA: TGTGCCAGCAGCCAAGTTCTACGACTAGCGGGAGGCGAGCAGTACTTC; CDR3 protein: CASSQVLRLAGGEQYF
D gene: -; J gene: TRBJ1-1; clone size: -; V gene: TRBV28; CDR3 DNA: TGTGCCAGCAGTTATGAAAGGTTGGGGAGCACTGAAGCTTTCTTT; CDR3 protein: CASSYERLGSTEAFF
D gene: TRBD2; J gene: TRBJ2-5; clone size: -; V gene: TRBV7-9; CDR3 DNA: TGTGCCAGCAGCCCCCTCCAACCCGGGACTAGCGTAGAGACCCAGTACTTC; CDR3 protein: CASSPLQPGTSVETQYF
D gene: TRBD2; J gene: TRBJ2-5; clone size: -; V gene: TRBV4-1; CDR3 DNA: TGCGCCAGCAGCCAAGTCCCCTCCATAGCGGGTTTCCAAGAGACCCAGTACTTC; CDR3 protein: CASSQVPSIAGFQETQYF
D gene: TRBD2; J gene: TRBJ2-1; clone size: few; V gene: TRBV5-1; CDR3 DNA: TGCGCCACCCAACTAGCGGGAGGTCGGGAGCAGTTCTTC; CDR3 protein: CATQLAGGREQFF
D gene: TRBD2; J gene: TRBJ2-3; clone size: -; V gene: TRBV6-4; CDR3 DNA: TGTGCCAGCAGTGACGGGTTAGCGGGGAACACAGATACGCAGTATTTT; CDR3 protein: CASSDGLAGNTDTQYF
D gene: -; J gene: TRBJ2-3; clone size: -; V gene: TRBV7-6; CDR3 DNA: TGTGCCAGCAGCTCCACCGCGTATTTGGGGCTCACAGATACGCAGTATTTT; CDR3 protein: CASSSTAYLGLTDTQYF
D gene: TRBD1; J gene: TRBJ2-7; clone size: -; V gene: TRBV27; CDR3 DNA: TGTGCCAGCAGTTTAACCCCCCGGACAGGGTACGAGCAGTACTTC; CDR3 protein: CASSLTPRTGYEQYF
D gene: TRBD1; J gene: TRBJ1-1; clone size: -; V gene: TRBV7-9; CDR3 DNA: TGTGCCAGCAGCTTACAGGGGGCGAACACTGAAGCTTTCTTT; CDR3 protein: CASSLQGANTEAFF
D gene: TRBD2; J gene: TRBJ2-3; clone size: -; V gene: TRBV28; CDR3 DNA: TGTGCCAGCATCCTATCCGCTAGCGGTTCAGATACGCAGTATTTT; CDR3 protein: CASILSASGSDTQYF
D gene: -; J gene: TRBJ2-7; clone size: -; V gene: TRBV19; CDR3 DNA: TGTGCCAGTAGTATAAGTGACAGCAGCTCCTACGAGCAGTACTTC; CDR3 protein: CASSISDSSSYEQYF
D gene: TRBD1; J gene: TRBJ1-6; clone size: -; V gene: TRBV10-3; CDR3 DNA: TGTGCCATCAGTGAGCGGACAGGGGGGTCACCCCTCCACTTT; CDR3 protein: CAISERTGGSPLHF
D gene: TRBD2; J gene: TRBJ2-5; clone size: -; V gene: TRBV9; CDR3 DNA: TGTGCCAGCAGCTCCGGGGGGGGACTAGCGATACAAGAGACCCAGTACTTC; CDR3 protein: CASSSGGGLAIQETQYF
D gene: TRBD1; J gene: TRBJ1-1; clone size: -; V gene: TRBV27; CDR3 DNA: TGTGCCAGCAGGGTCAGGGGGATAAAGAACACTGAAGCTTTCTTT; CDR3 protein: CASRVRGIKNTEAFF
D gene: TRBD2; J gene: TRBJ2-2; clone size: -; V gene: TRBV7-2; CDR3 DNA: TGTGCCAGCAGCTTACCGGCAAGCGGGGTGACGACCGGGGAGCTGTTTTTT; CDR3 protein: CASSLPASGVTTGELFF
D gene: -; J gene: TRBJ1-5; clone size: once; V gene: TRBV6-5; CDR3 DNA: TGTGCCAGCAAACGGGGGGCCTCTAGCAATCAGCCCCAGCATTTT; CDR3 protein: CASKRGASSNQPQHF
D gene: -; J gene: TRBJ2-1; clone size: -; V gene: TRBV19; CDR3 DNA: TGTGCCAGTAGTAGCCCGGGAAGACAGGGAGGAGATTATGAGCAGTTCTTC; CDR3 protein: CASSSPGRQGGDYEQFF
D gene: -; J gene: TRBJ2-1; clone size: -; V gene: TRBV29-1; CDR3 DNA: TGCAGCGTTGATTCTGGGGAGAATGAGCAGTTCTTC; CDR3 protein: CSVDSGENEQFF
D gene: TRBD2; J gene: TRBJ2-3; clone size: -; V gene: TRBV9; CDR3 DNA: TGTGCCAGCAGCCCTACTAGCGCTAGCACAGATACGCAGTATTTT; CDR3 protein: CASSPTSASTDTQYF
D gene: -; J gene: TRBJ2-7; clone size: -; V gene: TRBV7-2; CDR3 DNA: TGTGCCAGCAGCATCGGACAGAGCTCCTACGAGCAGTACTTC; CDR3 protein: CASSIGQSSYEQYF
D gene: -; J gene: TRBJ1-5; clone size: -; V gene: TRBV4-1; CDR3 DNA: TGCGCCAGCAGCCAAAACCGGGGGGGACGCAATCAGCCCCAGCATTTT; CDR3 protein: CASSQNRGGRNQPQHF
D gene: TRBD1; J gene: TRBJ1-2; clone size: -; V gene: TRBV28; CDR3 DNA: TGTGCCAGCAGCTCGAGGACAGGGTCGTATGGCTACACCTTC; CDR3 protein: CASSSRTGSYGYTF
D gene: TRBD1; J gene: TRBJ2-2; clone size: -; V gene: TRBV19; CDR3 DNA: TGTGCCAGTAGTACACCGGGACAGGGGATTGTCGGGGAGCTGTTTTTT; CDR3 protein: CASSTPGQGIVGELFF
D gene: -; J gene: TRBJ1-1; clone size: -; V gene: TRBV30; CDR3 DNA: TGTGCCTGGGGGGAGGAGGGGTCCTTGAACACTGAAGCTTTCTTT; CDR3 protein: CAWGEEGSLNTEAFF
D gene: -; J gene: TRBJ2-1; clone size: few; V gene: TRBV27; CDR3 DNA: TGTGCCAGCAGCAGCGGGACAGGTAAGAAACGAAGCAATGAGCAGTTCTTC; CDR3 protein: CASSSGTGKKRSNEQFF
D gene: -; J gene: TRBJ2-7; clone size: -; V gene: TRBV7-2; CDR3 DNA: TGTGCCAGCAGCTTAAGGACTGCCTACGAGCAGTACTTC; CDR3 protein: CASSLRTAYEQYF
D gene: TRBD1; J gene: TRBJ2-5; clone size: -; V gene: TRBV18; CDR3 DNA: TGTGCCAGCTCCCCTCCAGGGACAGGGGAAGAGACCCAGTACTTC; CDR3 protein: CASSPPGTGEETQYF
D gene: TRBD2; J gene: TRBJ2-1; clone size: -; V gene: TRBV19; CDR3 DNA: TGTGCCAGTTTGCCGGGACGTGAACGTGCGGGAGACAATGAGCAGTTCTTC; CDR3 protein: CASLPGRERAGDNEQFF
D gene: TRBD1; J gene: TRBJ2-7; clone size: once; V gene: TRBV19; CDR3 DNA: TGTGCCAGTAACCCTGGACAGGGGACCTACGAGCAGTACTTC; CDR3 protein: CASNPGQGTYEQYF
D gene: -; J gene: TRBJ1-6; clone size: -; V gene: TRBV19; CDR3 DNA: TGTGCCAGTAGTAGTCAGACAGGACAAAATTCACCCCTCCACTTT; CDR3 protein: CASSSQTGQNSPLHF
D gene: -; J gene: TRBJ2-3; clone size: few; V gene: TRBV10-3; CDR3 DNA: TGTGCCATCAGTAAACGAGGGTTTGGCGTGAGCACAGATACGCAGTATTTT; CDR3 protein: CAISKRGFGVSTDTQYF
D gene: -; J gene: TRBJ1-5; clone size: -; V gene: TRBV6-4; CDR3 DNA: TGTGCCAGCAGTGAGGGGGCCAATCAGCCCCAGCATTTT; CDR3 protein: CASSEGANQPQHF